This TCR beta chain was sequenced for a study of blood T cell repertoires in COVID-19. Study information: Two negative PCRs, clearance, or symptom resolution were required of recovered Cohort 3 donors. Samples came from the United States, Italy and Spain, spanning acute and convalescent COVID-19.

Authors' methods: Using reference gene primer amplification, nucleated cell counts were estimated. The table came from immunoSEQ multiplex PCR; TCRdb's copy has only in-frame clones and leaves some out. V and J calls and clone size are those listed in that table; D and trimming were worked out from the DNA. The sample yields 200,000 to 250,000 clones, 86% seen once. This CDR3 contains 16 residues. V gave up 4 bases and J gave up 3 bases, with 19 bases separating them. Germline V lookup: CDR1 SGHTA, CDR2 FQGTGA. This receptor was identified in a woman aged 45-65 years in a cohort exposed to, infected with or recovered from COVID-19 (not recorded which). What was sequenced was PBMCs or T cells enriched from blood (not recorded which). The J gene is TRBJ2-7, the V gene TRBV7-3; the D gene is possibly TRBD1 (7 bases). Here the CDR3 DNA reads TGTGCCAGCAGCTCTGAAACAGGGGAGGCGGACTACGAGCAGTACTTC. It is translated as CASSSETGEADYEQYF.